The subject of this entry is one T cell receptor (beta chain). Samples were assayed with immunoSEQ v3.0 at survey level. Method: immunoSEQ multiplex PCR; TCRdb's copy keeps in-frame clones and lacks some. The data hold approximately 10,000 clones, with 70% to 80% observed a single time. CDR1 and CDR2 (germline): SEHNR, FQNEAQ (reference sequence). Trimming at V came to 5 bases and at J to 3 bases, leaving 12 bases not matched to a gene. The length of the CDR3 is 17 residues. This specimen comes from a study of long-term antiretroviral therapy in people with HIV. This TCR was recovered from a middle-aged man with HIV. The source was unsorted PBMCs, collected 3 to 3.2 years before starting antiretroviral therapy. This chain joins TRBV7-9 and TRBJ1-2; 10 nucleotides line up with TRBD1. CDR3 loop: CASSQTLLTGGDYGYTF. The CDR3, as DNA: TGTGCCAGCAGCCAAACACTTTTGACAGGGGGCGACTATGGCTACACCTTC.